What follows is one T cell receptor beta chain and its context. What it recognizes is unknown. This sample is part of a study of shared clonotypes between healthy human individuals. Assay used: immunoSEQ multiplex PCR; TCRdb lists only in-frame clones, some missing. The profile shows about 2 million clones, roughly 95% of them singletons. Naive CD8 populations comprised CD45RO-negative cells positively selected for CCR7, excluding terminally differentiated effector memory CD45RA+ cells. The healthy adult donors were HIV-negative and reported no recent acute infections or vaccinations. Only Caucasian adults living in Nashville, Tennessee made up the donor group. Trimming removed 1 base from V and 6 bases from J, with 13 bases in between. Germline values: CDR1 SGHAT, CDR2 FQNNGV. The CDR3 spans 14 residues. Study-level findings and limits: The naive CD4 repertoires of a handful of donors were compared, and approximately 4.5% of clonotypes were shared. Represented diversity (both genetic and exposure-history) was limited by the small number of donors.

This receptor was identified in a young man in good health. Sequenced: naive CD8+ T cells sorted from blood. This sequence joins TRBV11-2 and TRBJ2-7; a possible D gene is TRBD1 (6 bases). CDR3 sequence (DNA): TGTGCCAGCAGCTTAGGCCCAGGGGTGAGCGAGCAGTACTTC. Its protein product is CASSLGPGVSEQYF.